This TCR beta chain originates from a study of shared clonotypes between healthy human individuals. The V segment lost 5 bases and the J segment 5 bases; nucleotides outside the gene matches: 7. The CDR3 is 14 residues long. In germline, CDR1 is SGHTA, CDR2 FQGNSA. The data were produced by immunoSEQ multiplex PCR, yet TCRdb's version contains in-frame clones alone and is incomplete. The sample has about 2.3 million clones; 80% to 95% are singletons. The clonotype was recovered from a man aged 18 to 30 in good health. Some clones in this sample may be carry-over from other donors' samples. The chain has TRBV7-2 and TRBJ2-5; 8 bases are a match to TRBD1. Sequenced sample: naive CD4+ T cells from PBMCs. The sample's subset: CD45RA+ positively selected. DNA of the CDR3: TGTGCCAGCAGCCCATGGACAGGGCCCGAGACCCAGTACTTC. Protein sequence: CASSPWTGPETQYF.